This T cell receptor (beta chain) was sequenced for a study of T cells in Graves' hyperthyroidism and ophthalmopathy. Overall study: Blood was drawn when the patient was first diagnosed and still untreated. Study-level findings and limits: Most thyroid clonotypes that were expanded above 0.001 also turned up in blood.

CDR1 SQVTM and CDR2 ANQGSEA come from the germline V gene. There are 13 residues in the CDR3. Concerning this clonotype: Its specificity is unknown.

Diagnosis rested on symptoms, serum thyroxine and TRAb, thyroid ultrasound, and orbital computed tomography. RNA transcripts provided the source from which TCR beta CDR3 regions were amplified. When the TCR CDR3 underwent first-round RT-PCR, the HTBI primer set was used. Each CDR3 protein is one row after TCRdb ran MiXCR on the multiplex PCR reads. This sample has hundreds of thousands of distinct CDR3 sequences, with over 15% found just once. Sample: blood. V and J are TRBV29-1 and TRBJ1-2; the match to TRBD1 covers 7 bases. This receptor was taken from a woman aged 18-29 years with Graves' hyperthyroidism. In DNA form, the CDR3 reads TGCTCCGCCCGAGACGGGACAGTGAATGGCTACACCTTC. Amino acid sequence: CSARDGTVNGYTF.